What follows are 15 T cell receptor beta chains derived from one specimen sequenced in a study of early T cells in non-severe SARS-CoV-2 infection. A single record per CDR3 protein comes from TCRdb applying MiXCR to the 5' RACE reads. The repertoire holds about 48,000 distinct CDR3 sequences, 5.5% to 6.5% seen once, with 4.5% in the top ten. Sequenced material: whole blood. The receptors derive from an adult who was a healthcare worker with PCR-confirmed SARS-CoV-2 infection or an uninfected control (not recorded which).

The chain is built from TRBV30 and TRBJ1-5; tentatively, D is TRBD1 (5 bases). The CDR3 has 15 amino acids. Germline V gene sequence: CDR1 GTSNPN, CDR2 SVGIG (reference sequence). Trimming took 1 base from V and 3 from J, leaving 13 bases between them. In DNA form, the CDR3 reads TGTGCCTGGAGTGCCCCGGGACTGATCAATCAGCCCCAGCATTTT. It yields the protein CAWSAPGLINQPQHF.

This clonotype was seen at least ten times. The genes are TRBV2 and TRBJ1-4; weak D call: TRBD1 (5 bases). The CDR3 is 14 residues long. Germline V gene data show CDR1 as SNHLY and CDR2 as FYNNEI. V was clipped by 6 bases and J by 4 bases, with 12 bases between them. This CDR3 reads CASSEGLGNEKLFF. The CDR3 DNA sequence: TGTGCCAGCAGCGAGGGACTTGGTAATGAAAAACTGTTTTTT.

This clonotype was picked up a small number of times. The junction and the germline gene differ at one end; a read error may be behind it. The chain combines TRBV6-1 with TRBJ2-1, with 13 bases matching TRBD2. The CDR3 is made up of 12 amino acids. The germline V gene encodes CDR1 MNHNS and CDR2 SASEGT. CDR3 sequence reads: CASSVTSGRGIF. For the CDR3, the DNA is TGTGCCAGCAGTGTTACTAGCGGGAGGGGGATCTTC.

This clonotype was seen at least ten times. The chain couples TRBV4-1 to TRBJ2-7; weak D call: TRBD2 (7 bases). The CDR3 runs 17 residues. Trimming removed 2 bases from V and 0 bases from J, with 17 bases in between. Germline V gene sequence: CDR1 MGHRA, CDR2 YSYEKL. CDR3 region: CASSQRALAGASYEQYF. DNA of the CDR3: TGCGCCAGCAGCCAAAGGGCATTGGCGGGGGCCTCCTACGAGCAGTACTTC.

A note on this clonotype: Given a much more abundant clone one base away, this may be a read error. The J gene is TRBJ1-2, the V gene TRBV20-1; no definite D call. Per germline, CDR1 DFQATT and CDR2 SNEGSKA (reference sequence). The V end was cut by 0 bases, the J end by 4 bases, with 9 bases between. This CDR3 has 13 residues. The CDR3 here is CSARDDGVYGYTF. In DNA form, the CDR3 reads TGCAGTGCTAGAGATGATGGAGTCTATGGCTACACCTTC.

Concerning this clonotype: The junction shows a germline mismatch at one end, possibly a read error. This chain links TRBV7-8 with TRBJ2-7, with 8 positions matching TRBD1. Germline lookup yields CDR1 SGHVS and CDR2 FQNEAQ. The CDR3 totals 16 residues. This CDR3 is CASSTARGLKFYKQYF. Written as DNA, the CDR3 is TGTGCCAGCAGCACCGCCAGGGGGCTAAAATTCTACAAGCAGTACTTC. Combining the CDR3 with reference TRBV7-8 and TRBJ2-7 gives the whole variable domain GAGVSQSPRYKVAKRGQDVALRCDPISGHVSLFWYQQALGQGPEFLTYFQNEAQLDKSGLPSDRFFAERPEGSVSTLKIQRTQQEDSAVYLCASSTARGLKFYKQYFGPGTRLTVT.

This clonotype was seen many times. The chain uses TRBV11-2 and TRBJ1-3; no definite D call. The CDR3 has 15 residues. Deletions cut 1 base from V and 1 base from J, with 8 bases between. Per germline, CDR1 SGHAT and CDR2 FQNNGV. The DNA for the CDR3 is TGTGCCAGCAGCTTAGGTGCCGGGTCTGGAAACACCATATATTTT. Translation: CASSLGAGSGNTIYF.

Ten or more counts support this clonotype. The chain links TRBV12-3 or TRBV12-4 to TRBJ2-7; the D is unclear. V was shortened by 6 bases and J by 4 bases, with 16 bases between the two germline ends. CDR3 length: 14 residues. In DNA, the CDR3 is TGTGCCAGCAGCCATTACAGAGATCGGTACGAGCAGTACTTC. This encodes CASSHYRDRYEQYF.

The V call is TRBV19, the J call TRBJ2-2; D is uncertain. The CDR3 extends over 14 amino acids. Between the trimmed V and J ends, which lost 9 bases and 1 base, there was a span of 12 bases. Germline V gene lookup returns CDR1 LNHDA and CDR2 SQIVND (reference sequence). In DNA, the CDR3 is TGTGCCAGCAGATTAAAGGGGAACACCGGGGAGCTGTTTTTT. Amino acid sequence: CASRLKGNTGELFF.

This clonotype came up a few times. This chain joins TRBV12-3 or TRBV12-4 and TRBJ2-7, with a weak D call TRBD2 (5 bases). The CDR3 has 14 residues. V lost 5 bases, J lost 2 bases, and 13 bases lay in between. Here the CDR3 reads CASSPDFTTYEQYF. In DNA form, the CDR3 reads TGTGCCAGCAGTCCGGACTTTACCACCTACGAGCAGTACTTC.

This clonotype was recorded many times. The J gene is TRBJ2-1, the V gene TRBV30, with D unresolved. The CDR3 runs 11 residues. V lost 2 bases, J lost 10 bases, and 9 bases lay in between. Germline V gene data show CDR1 as GTSNPN and CDR2 as SVGIG (reference sequence). The CDR3 bases are TGTGCCTGGAGTACGGCCGCGGAGCAGTTCTTC. Its translation: CAWSTAAEQFF.

This clonotype showed up many times. The rearrangement uses TRBV18 and TRBJ1-1; TRBD1 is a possible D gene (6 bases). V lost 3 bases, J lost 2 bases, and 13 bases lay in between. Germline loops: CDR1 KGHSH, CDR2 LQKENI. The CDR3 is made up of 15 amino acids. The CDR3: CASSPLQGKNTEAFF. CDR3 in DNA: TGTGCCAGCTCACCGCTACAGGGAAAAAACACTGAAGCTTTCTTT.

This sequence joins TRBV6-4 and TRBJ2-3; 7 positions match TRBD2. The germline CDR1 and CDR2 sequences are MRHNA and SNTAGT. The CDR3 consists of 15 residues. J lost 2 bases, V lost 8 bases, and 10 bases had no gene match. In DNA form, the CDR3 reads TGTGCCAGCGCGAGCGGGGTAACTCACACAGATACGCAGTATTTT. It specifies CASASGVTHTDTQYF.

This clonotype was picked up many times. The chain combines TRBV5-1 with TRBJ2-7, with D hard to call. CDR3 size: 13 residues. Trimming shortened V by 1 base and J by 5 bases, and 10 bases separated the two germline ends. Germline V lookup: CDR1 SGHRS, CDR2 YFSETQ. The CDR3 here is CASSLRTIDEQYF. Here the CDR3 DNA reads TGCGCCAGCAGCTTGAGAACTATCGACGAGCAGTACTTC.

This clonotype was counted at least ten times. V is TRBV12-3 or TRBV12-4 and J is TRBJ2-1, with TRBD2 matching 13 bases. The CDR3 sequence is 17 residues long. The V and J ends lost 3 bases and 8 bases, in that order; junction bases with no gene match: 10. The CDR3, as DNA: TGTGCCAGCAGTTTCCGGCGACTAGCGGGAGGTTCGGATGAGCAGTTCTTC. Protein product: CASSFRRLAGGSDEQFF.